This T cell receptor (beta chain) was sequenced in a study of cytomegalovirus exposure and HLA in healthy donors. The PCR employed 60 Vbeta primers together with 13 Jbeta primers. Per the study methods: An analysis performed later counted around 80 million unique TCR beta chains (approximately 10 million of them shared). TCRdb's table, derived via immunoSEQ multiplex PCR, lists solely in-frame clones and lacks some. D and trimming were read from the DNA, whereas the V and J calls and clone size are those reported in that table. The sample has about 160,000 clones, 76% seen once. Healthy bone marrow donors supplied every sample. The donors, nominally healthy at sampling, likely had unrecorded immune exposures. This CDR3 comprises 15 residues. Germline values: CDR1 SEHNR, CDR2 FQNEAQ (reference sequence). Regarding the study as a whole: TCR beta V- and J-gene trimming, according to a later analysis, was linked to a missense DCLRE1C variant.

A remark on this clone: Its antigen is unknown. An end of the junction does not agree with germline; a read error may underlie this.

The sample taken for sequencing was PBMCs. The clonotype originates from a man between 60 and 75 years old in good health and CMV-seronegative. The J gene is TRBJ1-5, the V gene TRBV7-9; D unresolved. CDR3 protein: CSSSLAGSSNQPQHF. In DNA, the CDR3 is TGTTCCAGCAGCTTAGCTGGCAGTAGCAATCAGCCCCAGCATTTT.